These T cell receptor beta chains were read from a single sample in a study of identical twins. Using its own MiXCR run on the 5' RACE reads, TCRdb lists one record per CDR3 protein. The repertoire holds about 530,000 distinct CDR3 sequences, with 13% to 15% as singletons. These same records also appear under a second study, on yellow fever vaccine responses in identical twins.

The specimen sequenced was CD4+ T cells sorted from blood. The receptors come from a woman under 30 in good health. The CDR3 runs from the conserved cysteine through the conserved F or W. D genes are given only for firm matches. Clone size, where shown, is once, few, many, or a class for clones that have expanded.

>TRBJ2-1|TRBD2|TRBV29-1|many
CSVLGLAGVNEQFF
TGCAGCGTGCTGGGTCTAGCGGGAGTAAATGAGCAGTTCTTC
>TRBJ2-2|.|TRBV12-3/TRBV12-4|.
CASKSANTGELFF
TGTGCCAGCAAGTCAGCGAACACCGGGGAGCTGTTTTTT
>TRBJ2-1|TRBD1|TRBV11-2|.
CASSPRDRGGNEQFF
TGTGCCAGCAGCCCCCGGGACAGGGGTGGAAATGAGCAGTTCTTC
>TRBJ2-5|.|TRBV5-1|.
CASSFLGTGEETQYF
TGCGCCAGCAGCTTCCTCGGGACGGGGGAAGAGACCCAGTACTTC
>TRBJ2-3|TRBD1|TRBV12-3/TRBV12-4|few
CASSLARDRRIDTQYF
TGTGCCAGCAGTTTAGCGCGGGACAGGAGAATAGATACGCAGTATTTT
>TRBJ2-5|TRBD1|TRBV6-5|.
CASSYSTGGRETQYF
TGTGCCAGCAGTTACTCGACAGGGGGGAGAGAGACCCAGTACTTC
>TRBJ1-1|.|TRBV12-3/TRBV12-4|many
CASTRATNTEAFF
TGTGCCAGCACACGGGCAACGAACACTGAAGCTTTCTTT
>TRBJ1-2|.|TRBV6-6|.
CASSRDGLYGYTF
TGTGCCAGCAGTCGGGACGGATTATATGGCTACACCTTC
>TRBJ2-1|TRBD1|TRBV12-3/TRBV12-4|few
CASSFWDRVGNEQFF
TGTGCCAGCAGTTTTTGGGACAGGGTGGGGAATGAGCAGTTCTTC
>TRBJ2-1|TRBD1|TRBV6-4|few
CASSPTGSFYNEQFF
TGTGCCAGCAGCCCGACAGGGTCGTTCTACAATGAGCAGTTCTTC
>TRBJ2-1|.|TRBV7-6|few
CASSLEATGHQQFF
TGTGCCAGCAGCTTAGAAGCGACGGGCCACCAGCAGTTCTTC
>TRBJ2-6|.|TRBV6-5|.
CASSYTAELGANVLTF
TGTGCCAGCAGTTACACTGCTGAGCTTGGGGCCAACGTCCTGACTTTC
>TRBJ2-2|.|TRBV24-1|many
CATSRSAGELFF
TGTGCCACCAGTCGGAGTGCCGGGGAGCTGTTTTTT